This TCR beta chain came from a study of blood T cell repertoires in COVID-19. The overall study: The United States, Italy and Spain were the sources of the acute and convalescent COVID-19 samples.

Assay used: immunoSEQ multiplex PCR; TCRdb lists only in-frame clones, some missing. The sample includes roughly 190,000 clones, nearly 90% seen only once; the top ten take about 22%. The length of the CDR3 is 16 residues. V shed 4 bases and J 2 bases; nucleotides not matched to a gene: 8. Looked up from germline, CDR1 is SGDLS and CDR2 is YYNGEE. The sequenced sample consisted of peripheral blood. The chain recombines TRBV9 with TRBJ2-5; 10 bases fit TRBD2. The clonotype originates from a man aged 55 to 70 with active or convalescent COVID-19. CDR3 DNA: TGTGCCAGCAGCCCTACCGGGACTAGCGCTCAAGAGACCCAGTACTTC. Its translation: CASSPTGTSAQETQYF.